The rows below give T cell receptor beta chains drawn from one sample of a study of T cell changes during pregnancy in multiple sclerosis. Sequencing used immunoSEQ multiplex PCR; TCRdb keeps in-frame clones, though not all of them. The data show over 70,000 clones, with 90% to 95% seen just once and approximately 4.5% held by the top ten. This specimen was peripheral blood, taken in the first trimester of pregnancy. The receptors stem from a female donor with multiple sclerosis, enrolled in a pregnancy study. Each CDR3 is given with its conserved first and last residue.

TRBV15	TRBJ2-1	CATSRGAGGPGEQFF
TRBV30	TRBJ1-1	CAWSRGIDTEAFF
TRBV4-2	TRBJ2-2	CASSQEGTSAAGELFF
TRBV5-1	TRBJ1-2	CASSLGRGKQLFSYGYTF
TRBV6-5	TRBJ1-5	CASSRGGSAKPQHF
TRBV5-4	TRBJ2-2	CASSSENPFGELFF
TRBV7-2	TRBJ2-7	CASSLGGRGYEQYF
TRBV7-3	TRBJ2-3	CASSFRDRDTDTQYF
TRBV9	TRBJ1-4	CASSVGQGSEKLFF
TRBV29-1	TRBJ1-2	CSVDNPTTGETRSNYGYTF
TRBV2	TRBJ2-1	CASSPPGLAGNEQFF
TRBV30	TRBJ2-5	CAWTMRTGGYETQYF
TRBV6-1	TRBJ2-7	CASSATGPHREQYF
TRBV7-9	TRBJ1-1	CASSLGQTNRWYTEAFF
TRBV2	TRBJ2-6	CASSKWGTGVSGANVLTF
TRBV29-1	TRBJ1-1	CSVPRNTEAFF
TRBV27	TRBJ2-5	CASRPGHLETQYF
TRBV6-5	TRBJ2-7	CASSYFGGRDEQYF
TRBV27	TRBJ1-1	CASSLQGEAEAFF
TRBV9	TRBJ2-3	CASSVVGRGETDTQYF
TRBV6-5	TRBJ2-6	CASSYWRGSGANVLTF
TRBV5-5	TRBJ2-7	CASSLYYEQYF
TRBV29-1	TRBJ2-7	CSVEDPKSASVSYEQYF
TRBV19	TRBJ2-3	CASSRRGTDTQYF
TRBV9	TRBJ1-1	CASRAGGPGTEAFF
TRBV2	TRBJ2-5	CASSELYQETQYF
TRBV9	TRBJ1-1	CASSDETGGRAEAFF
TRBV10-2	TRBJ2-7	CASSERQGPLGEQYF
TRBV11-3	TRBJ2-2	CASSLDPSSGAFGTGELFF
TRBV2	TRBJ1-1	CASTPVSEAFF
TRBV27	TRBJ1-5	CASSLWASNDQPQHF
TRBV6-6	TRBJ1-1	CASSYSKQLNTEAFF
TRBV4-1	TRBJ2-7	CASSSPKSSYEQYF
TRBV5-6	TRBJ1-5	CASSLGQGFNQPQHF
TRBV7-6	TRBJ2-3	CASSLASGTDTQYF
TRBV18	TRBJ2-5	CASSPSSGAYQETQYF
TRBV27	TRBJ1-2	CASSSAGTGYGYTF
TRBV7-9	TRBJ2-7	CASSPLGSSGSYEQYF
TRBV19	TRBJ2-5	CASSIDWRETQYF
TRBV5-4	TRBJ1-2	CASTPTGTALIGYTF
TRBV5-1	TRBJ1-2	CASSLGDTYGYTF
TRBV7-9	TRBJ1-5	CASSSIGPGDQPQHF